The clone carrying this TCR beta chain was counted ten times or more. The data derive from a study of early T cells in non-severe SARS-CoV-2 infection. MiXCR was run by TCRdb on the 5' RACE reads, yielding one entry per CDR3 protein. In the table there are 50,000 to 70,000 distinct CDR3 sequences, around 13% of which are singletons. The sample comprised whole blood. The sequence was collected from an adult who was a healthcare worker with PCR-confirmed SARS-CoV-2 infection or an uninfected control (not recorded which).

CDR3 protein: CAPHVTYEQYF. CDR3 nucleotides: TGTGCCCCCCACGTAACCTACGAGCAGTACTTC. The chain links TRBV10-3 to TRBJ2-7; D gene unclear. The CDR3 covers 11 residues. V lost 11 bases, J lost 2 bases, and 10 bases lay in between. Germline V lookup: CDR1 ENHRY, CDR2 SYGVKD.